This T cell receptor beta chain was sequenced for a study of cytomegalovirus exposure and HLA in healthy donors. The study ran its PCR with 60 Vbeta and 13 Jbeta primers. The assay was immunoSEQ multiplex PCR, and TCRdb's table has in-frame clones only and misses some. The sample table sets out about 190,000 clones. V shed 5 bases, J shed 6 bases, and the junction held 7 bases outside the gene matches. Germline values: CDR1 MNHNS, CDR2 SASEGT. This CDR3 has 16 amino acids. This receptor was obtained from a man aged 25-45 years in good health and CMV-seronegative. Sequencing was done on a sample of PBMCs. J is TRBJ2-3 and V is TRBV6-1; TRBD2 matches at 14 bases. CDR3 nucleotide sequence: TGTGCCAGCAGTAAAGGACTAGCGGGGGGTGGGGATACGCAGTATTTT. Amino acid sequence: CASSKGLAGGGDTQYF.